The T cell receptor (beta chain) described here comes from a study of beta chain features in type 1 diabetes. At the level of the study: The patients were much like the healthy donors in age, gender and cell yields. Examination of sorted cells across all samples involved about 99 million cells.

The study's findings and limits: Healthy donors had naive, central memory and Treg TCRB repertoires that appeared less similar than those seen among patients.

This clone was counted between two and nine times. Its antigen is unidentified. Staining for CD45RO/CCR7/CD25/CD127/CD95/CD27 allowed sorting of CD4+ naive, central memory, regulatory and stem cell-like memory cells. The CDR3 sequence is 16 residues long. V was shortened by 4 bases and J by 0 bases, with 13 bases between the two germline ends. Germline V gene lookup returns CDR1 SEHNR and CDR2 FQNEAQ (reference sequence). Expressed TCRB transcripts were sequenced, since all the RNA that had been isolated was reverse transcribed. TCRdb's copy holds only in-frame clones and misses some; the assay was immunoSEQ multiplex PCR. Counted here are 10,000 to 15,000 clones, over 40% occurring once; the ten biggest clones make up over 0.95%.

The rearrangement joins TRBV7-9 to TRBJ1-3; no reliable D call. Sequenced material: stem cell memory CD4+ T cells from blood. The source of this sequence is a man younger than 30 in good health. In DNA, the CDR3 is TGTGCCAGCAGCTCTTGGCGGCAACCCTCTGGAAACACCATATATTTT. Its protein product is CASSSWRQPSGNTIYF.